There are a few counts of the clone carrying this TCR beta chain. Its specificity is unknown. In the same sample, other DNA sequences code for this CDR3. This sample stems from a study of CD8+ T cells in alopecia areata. General observations from the study: Scalp clonality, along with expanded CD8+ clones among the top 100, was significantly decreased by tofacitinib. As there was one nonresponder, how baseline CD8+ expansion relates to response remains uncertain. Higher clonality than in normal scalp was seen in lesional scalp, especially alopecia totalis/universalis.

RNA extraction was followed by reverse transcription into cDNA, which acted as the sequencing template. The method was immunoSEQ multiplex PCR; TCRdb's version includes in-frame clones alone and lacks a portion of them. In the table there are over 150,000 clones, around 58% of which are singletons. Trimming cost V 3 bases and J 3 bases, with 11 bases left between them. CDR1 is LNHNV and CDR2 is YYDKDF in the germline V gene (reference sequence). This CDR3 region has 14 residues. Documented treatment: oral pan-JAK inhibitor, 5-10 mg twice daily. Sorted populations comprised CD4+ and CD8+ T cells obtained from PBMCs.

The origin of this receptor is a human donor with alopecia areata. Sequencing used CD8+ T cells sorted from blood, obtained at week 24, from a patient treated with tofacitinib. The V and J genes are TRBV15 and TRBJ2-5; a possible D gene is TRBD2 (7 bases). The CDR3 DNA reads TGTGCCACCAGCAGCCGCGGGGGCAAAGAGACCCAGTACTTC. Its protein is CATSSRGGKETQYF.